This paragraph reports one T cell receptor beta chain. The data originate from a study of T cell changes during pregnancy in multiple sclerosis. This CDR3 is 15 amino acids long. Looked up from germline, CDR1 is SGHRS and CDR2 is YFSETQ. Trimming removed 1 base from V and 6 bases from J; junction bases left unmatched: 7. This table comes from immunoSEQ multiplex PCR, and its TCRdb copy is limited to in-frame clones, with some not included. This sample has about 69,000 clones, with around 90% found just once. This clonotype was obtained from a female donor in good health, enrolled as a control in a pregnancy study. Sequencing was performed on CD4+ T cells from peripheral blood mononuclear cells, taken in the third trimester of pregnancy. This rearrangement joins TRBV5-1 to TRBJ2-1; TRBD2 aligns across 7 bases. The CDR3 region has the DNA TGCGCCAGCAGCTTGTATGCGGGGGAGGGCAATGAGCAGTTCTTC. Its protein is CASSLYAGEGNEQFF.